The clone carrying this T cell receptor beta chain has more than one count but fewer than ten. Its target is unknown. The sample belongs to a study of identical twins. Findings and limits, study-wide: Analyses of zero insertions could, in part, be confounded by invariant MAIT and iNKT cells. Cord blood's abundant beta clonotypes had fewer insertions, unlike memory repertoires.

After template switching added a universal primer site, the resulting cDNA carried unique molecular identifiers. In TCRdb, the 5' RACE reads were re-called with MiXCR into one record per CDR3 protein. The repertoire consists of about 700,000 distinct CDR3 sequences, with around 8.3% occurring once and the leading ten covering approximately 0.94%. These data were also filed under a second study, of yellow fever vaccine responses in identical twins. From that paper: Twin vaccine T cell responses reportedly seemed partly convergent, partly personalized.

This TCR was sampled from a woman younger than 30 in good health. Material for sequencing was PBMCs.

DNA of the CDR3: TGTGCCAGCAGTAGGACTAGCCCAGAGACCCAGTACTTC. This translates into CASSRTSPETQYF. This chain connects TRBV12-3 or TRBV12-4 to TRBJ2-5; TRBD2 aligns across 8 bases. Trimming at V came to 5 bases and at J to 4 bases, leaving 3 bases not matched to a gene. This CDR3 spans 13 amino acids.